This T cell receptor (beta chain) is from a study of blood T cell repertoires in COVID-19. The ends were cut back, 6 bases at V and 0 bases at J, with 12 bases in the middle. The CDR3 contains 15 residues. Germline V lookup: CDR1 MDHEN, CDR2 SYDVKM. In this sample, this clone turned up once. Source study methods: Amplified reference gene primers provided the basis for estimating nucleated cell counts. Profiled with immunoSEQ multiplex PCR; TCRdb holds only in-frame clones, not every one. That table is the source of V, J and clone size, and D and trimming were worked out from the DNA. The repertoire consists of about 200,000 clones, with around 85% occurring once and the leading ten covering 15% to 20%.

The genes are TRBV28 and TRBJ1-5; no definite D call. The sample was peripheral blood. The receptor's source is a person aged 70 to 80 with COVID-19, enrolled during active disease. Here the CDR3 DNA reads TGTGCCAGCAGGTTCTCACCTAGTAGCAATCAGCCCCAGCATTTT. This codes for CASRFSPSSNQPQHF.